A selection of T cell receptor beta chains follows, all from one sample in a study of blood T cell repertoires in COVID-19. Generated by immunoSEQ multiplex PCR, the TCRdb table keeps only in-frame clones and is missing some. The data hold roughly 62,000 clones, with roughly 87% observed a single time. Sequencing was carried out using peripheral blood. Receptors originate from a human donor with acute or convalescent COVID-19. The donor label of this sample is uncertain. The CDR3 runs from the conserved cysteine through the conserved F or W. D genes are given only for firm matches. Size values are once, few and many counts, or a class for expanded clones, and some rows have none.

abundance: -
j_gene: TRBJ1-1
d_gene: -
v_gene: TRBV19
CDR3nt: TGTGCCAGTACCGTTCCCCCGAGCGGGGAAGCTTTCTTT
CDR3aa: CASTVPPSGEAFF

abundance: -
j_gene: TRBJ2-7
d_gene: -
v_gene: TRBV2
CDR3nt: TGTGCCAGCAGTGAATTGGCCTTCGGGGAGTACTTC
CDR3aa: CASSELAFGEYF

abundance: -
j_gene: TRBJ2-1
d_gene: -
v_gene: TRBV7-2
CDR3nt: TGTGCCAGCAGCTTAGGGGCAGGGATCGACACTGAGCAGTTCTTC
CDR3aa: CASSLGAGIDTEQFF

abundance: -
j_gene: TRBJ2-1
d_gene: TRBD1
v_gene: TRBV24-1
CDR3nt: TGTGCCACCAGTGTGGACAGGGGATATTACAATGAGCAGTTCTTC
CDR3aa: CATSVDRGYYNEQFF

abundance: once
j_gene: TRBJ2-5
d_gene: -
v_gene: TRBV3-1/TRBV3-2
CDR3nt: TGTGCCAGCAGCCAAGAGGGGGCGATCAAAGGGGGTTTACAAGAGACCCAGTACTTC
CDR3aa: CASSQEGAIKGGLQETQYF

abundance: -
j_gene: TRBJ2-3
d_gene: TRBD2
v_gene: TRBV13
CDR3nt: TGTGCCACCCAATATTTAGCGGGGCTTAGCACAGATACGCAGTATTTT
CDR3aa: CATQYLAGLSTDTQYF

abundance: few
j_gene: TRBJ1-5
d_gene: -
v_gene: TRBV5-4
CDR3nt: TGTGCCAGCAGCTTACAGGGTCTGGGGCAGCCCCAGCATTTT
CDR3aa: CASSLQGLGQPQHF

abundance: -
j_gene: TRBJ2-3
d_gene: TRBD2
v_gene: TRBV15
CDR3nt: TGTGCCACCTTAGCGGGAGCCAAGAGCACAGATACGCAGTATTTT
CDR3aa: CATLAGAKSTDTQYF

abundance: -
j_gene: TRBJ2-7
d_gene: -
v_gene: TRBV6-5
CDR3nt: TGTGCCAGCAGTACTAGCTACTACGAGCAGTACTTC
CDR3aa: CASSTSYYEQYF

abundance: -
j_gene: TRBJ2-4
d_gene: -
v_gene: TRBV7-9
CDR3nt: TGTGCCAGCAGCTTAAGGGCGGGTCAAGCCAAAAACATTCAGTACTTC
CDR3aa: CASSLRAGQAKNIQYF

abundance: -
j_gene: TRBJ2-5
d_gene: -
v_gene: TRBV3-1/TRBV3-2
CDR3nt: TGTGCCAGCACTCCTCCTAGCCGGGGAGAGACCCAGTACTTC
CDR3aa: CASTPPSRGETQYF

abundance: -
j_gene: TRBJ2-3
d_gene: TRBD2
v_gene: TRBV5-1
CDR3nt: TGCGCCAGCAGCCCCGGACTAGCGGGGGCTATAGATACGCAGTATTTT
CDR3aa: CASSPGLAGAIDTQYF

abundance: once
j_gene: TRBJ1-1
d_gene: TRBD1
v_gene: TRBV6-2/TRBV6-3
CDR3nt: TGTGCCAGCAGTTACCGGACAGGGGCCACTGAAGCTTTCTTT
CDR3aa: CASSYRTGATEAFF

abundance: -
j_gene: TRBJ2-7
d_gene: TRBD2
v_gene: TRBV7-9
CDR3nt: TGTGCCAGCAGCCAGAGCGGGAGGGCCGCCTACGAGCAGTACTTC
CDR3aa: CASSQSGRAAYEQYF

abundance: -
j_gene: TRBJ2-5
d_gene: TRBD2
v_gene: TRBV18
CDR3nt: TGTGCCAGCTCACCTAATCGCGGGAGTAACGGGGAGACCCAGTACTTC
CDR3aa: CASSPNRGSNGETQYF

abundance: few
j_gene: TRBJ1-2
d_gene: TRBD1
v_gene: TRBV25-1
CDR3nt: TGTGCCAGCAGTGGAGGGGGGGACAGGTTTGGCTATGGCTACACCTTC
CDR3aa: CASSGGGDRFGYGYTF

abundance: -
j_gene: TRBJ2-2
d_gene: -
v_gene: TRBV28
CDR3nt: TGTGCCAGCAGTTCAATCCTACAGGTGACCGGGGAGCTGTTTTTT
CDR3aa: CASSSILQVTGELFF

abundance: once
j_gene: TRBJ1-6
d_gene: -
v_gene: TRBV7-3
CDR3nt: TGTGCCAGCAGCACAGGACAGAGCAATTCACCCCTCCACTTT
CDR3aa: CASSTGQSNSPLHF

abundance: -
j_gene: TRBJ1-6
d_gene: -
v_gene: TRBV10-2
CDR3nt: TGCGCCAGCAGTGAGACGGGAAATTCACCCCTCCACTTT
CDR3aa: CASSETGNSPLHF

abundance: -
j_gene: TRBJ1-2
d_gene: TRBD1
v_gene: TRBV6-4
CDR3nt: TGTGCCAGCAGTGACTCCGACAGGGGGCCTCGTGGCTACACCTTC
CDR3aa: CASSDSDRGPRGYTF

abundance: -
j_gene: TRBJ2-1
d_gene: -
v_gene: TRBV18
CDR3nt: TGTGCCAGCTCCAGGGACACCTACAATGAGCAGTTCTTC
CDR3aa: CASSRDTYNEQFF

abundance: -
j_gene: TRBJ1-5
d_gene: -
v_gene: TRBV6-1
CDR3nt: TGTGCCAGCAGTGACGGTCATAGCAATCAGCCCCAGCATTTT
CDR3aa: CASSDGHSNQPQHF

abundance: -
j_gene: TRBJ2-1
d_gene: -
v_gene: TRBV3-1/TRBV3-2
CDR3nt: TGTGCCAGCAGCCACAGAGGACAGTACAATGAGCAGTTCTTC
CDR3aa: CASSHRGQYNEQFF

abundance: -
j_gene: TRBJ2-7
d_gene: TRBD2
v_gene: TRBV5-4
CDR3nt: TGTGCCAGCAGCTCCGGGACTAGCGGGACTTCTGGGGAGCAGTACTTC
CDR3aa: CASSSGTSGTSGEQYF

abundance: -
j_gene: TRBJ2-5
d_gene: -
v_gene: TRBV5-1
CDR3nt: TGCGCCAGCAACGCACAGACAGGTCAAGAGACCCAGTACTTC
CDR3aa: CASNAQTGQETQYF